This T cell receptor (beta chain) was sequenced during a study of cytomegalovirus exposure and HLA in healthy donors. As for the study in general: Of all 400 or so donors who were genotyped, roughly 81% belonged to the Caucasian-associated ancestry cluster.

PCR employed 60 Vbeta and 13 Jbeta primers. Only in-frame clones appear in the TCRdb table, and some are missing; sequencing was by immunoSEQ multiplex PCR. The sample has about 120,000 clones; about 85% are singletons. The CDR3 totals 13 residues. Between the trimmed V and J ends, which lost 4 bases and 6 bases, there was a span of 13 bases. Germline V lookup: CDR1 LGHNT, CDR2 FRNRAP. The sequenced sample consisted of PBMCs. V usage is TRBV12-5 and J usage is TRBJ2-7; D is perhaps TRBD1 (6 bases). The receptor was derived from a man between 50 and 59 years old in good health and CMV-seronegative. The CDR3 DNA reads as TGTGCTAGTGGTTCCTGGTCAGGGGCCGAGCAGTACTTC. Amino acid sequence: CASGSWSGAEQYF.